The clone carrying this TCR beta chain has only one observation. A clone one base away is much larger, so this may be a read error. MiXCR, applied by TCRdb to the multiplex PCR reads, yields one record per CDR3 protein. The table lists approximately 180,000 distinct CDR3 sequences, 25% to 40% of them singletons, with 3.8% in the top ten. The lymph nodes were axillary draining lymph nodes from breast cancer patients. The CDR3 has 14 residues. CDR1 SGDLS and CDR2 YYNGEE come from the germline V gene. This entry is derived from a study of breast tumors, draining lymph nodes, adjacent tissues. Sequences were obtained from axillary lymph node tissue. This clonotype originated in a female donor with breast cancer. Some clones in this sample may be carry-over from other donors' samples. The V call is TRBV9, the J call TRBJ2-5; D remains ambiguous. CDR3 in DNA: TGTGCCAGCAGCGTAGGGCGGTTGCAAGAGACCCAGTCCTTC. Protein product: CASSVGRLQETQSF.